These 30 T cell receptor beta chains were sequenced from one sample in a study of cytomegalovirus exposure and HLA in healthy donors. PCR amplification relied on 60 Vbeta primers (plus 13 Jbeta primers). Using immunoSEQ multiplex PCR, the repertoire was profiled, and TCRdb retains in-frame clones only, with some absent. Of 120,000 or so clones listed, 70% to 85% are singletons. Sample: PBMCs. The receptors stem from a man younger than 35 in good health and CMV-seropositive.

The chain links TRBV19 to TRBJ2-3; 7 nucleotides line up with TRBD1. Germline V gene data show CDR1 as LNHDA and CDR2 as SQIVND (reference sequence). V was clipped by 4 bases and J by 3 bases; unmatched bases: 10. The CDR3 totals 16 residues. The CDR3 coding sequence is TGTGCCAGTAGTAGGGCCGGGACAGCACTTACAGATACGCAGTATTTT. Translating gives CASSRAGTALTDTQYF.

The gene calls are TRBV7-6 and TRBJ2-5; D is uncertain. The CDR3 covers 16 residues. With 1 base removed from V and 5 bases from J, the gap between germline ends came to 17 bases. Per germline, CDR1 SGHVS and CDR2 FNYEAQ. The CDR3 loop is CASSLEVQFPAETQYF. DNA of the CDR3: TGTGCCAGCAGCTTAGAGGTACAGTTCCCCGCCGAGACCCAGTACTTC.

V is TRBV18 and J is TRBJ1-1; maybe TRBD1 (5 bases). Germline-derived CDR1 and CDR2 are KGHSH and LQKENI. V was cut by 6 bases and J by 3 bases, with 11 bases left in between. CDR3 length: 13 residues. CDR3 region: CASSPEGDTEAFF. The CDR3 DNA is TGTGCCAGCTCCCCAGAAGGGGACACTGAAGCTTTCTTT.

This chain joins TRBV27 and TRBJ2-7, with D tentatively TRBD1 (6 bases). The CDR3 consists of 15 residues. V was pared by 6 bases and J by 2 bases, with 17 bases between. Germline loops: CDR1 MNHEY, CDR2 SMNVEV (reference sequence). DNA of the CDR3: TGTGCCAGCAGACTCCGGGACACGCACGCCTACGAGCAGTACTTC. It specifies CASRLRDTHAYEQYF.

The chain recombines TRBV9 with TRBJ1-6; TRBD1 aligns across 7 bases. Germline V gene data show CDR1 as SGDLS and CDR2 as YYNGEE. V lost 0 bases and J lost 10; bases outside the gene matches: 7. This CDR3 has 15 amino acids. For the CDR3, the DNA is TGTGCCAGCAGCGTAGATGAGACAGGGAAGTCACCCCTCCACTTT. It specifies CASSVDETGKSPLHF.

The chain links TRBV9 to TRBJ2-1, with a possible D match to TRBD2 (6 bases). Per the germline V gene, CDR1 is SGDLS and CDR2 is YYNGEE. Trimming pared 0 bases from V and 2 bases from J, leaving 12 bases between. This CDR3 is built from 16 residues. CDR3 sequence reads: CASSVASDLTYNEQFF. The CDR3 DNA sequence: TGTGCCAGCAGCGTAGCTAGCGACCTGACCTACAATGAGCAGTTCTTC. The full variable domain, in which reference TRBV9 and TRBJ2-1 provide the parts outside the CDR3, is DSGVTQTPKHLITATGQRVTLRCSPRSGDLSVYWYQQSLDQGLQFLIQYYNGEERAKGNILERFSAQQFPDLHSELNLSSLELGDSALYFCASSVASDLTYNEQFFGPGTRLTVL.

The chain has TRBV27 and TRBJ1-2; maybe TRBD1 (6 bases). CDR1 is MNHEY and CDR2 is SMNVEV in the germline V gene (reference sequence). The ends were cut back, 4 bases at V and 7 bases at J, with 22 bases in the middle. CDR3 length: 16 residues. The CDR3 DNA follows: TGTGCCAGCAGTTCCCAAGGCAGGGGAAGAAGTCCTGGCTACACCTTC. This sequence encodes CASSSQGRGRSPGYTF.

This rearrangement joins TRBV4-1 to TRBJ2-2, with TRBD1 matching 9 bases. Germline CDR1 is MGHRA and CDR2 is YSYEKL. V trimming: 0 bases; J trimming: 1 base; junction bases outside the gene matches: 9. The CDR3 totals 19 residues. The CDR3 sequence is CASSQDRTGGSRNTGELFF. CDR3 bases: TGCGCCAGCAGCCAAGATCGAACAGGGGGCTCCAGGAACACCGGGGAGCTGTTTTTT.

The chain combines TRBV29-1 with TRBJ1-2, with 7 positions matching TRBD1. V lost 6 bases to trimming and J lost 4 bases; unmatched junction nucleotides: 14. The germline CDR1 and CDR2 sequences are SQVTM and ANQGSEA. The CDR3 runs to 15 residues. The CDR3 DNA follows: TGCAGCGTGGTTCAGACAGGGAGCGGTCGCTATGGCTACACCTTC. It yields the protein CSVVQTGSGRYGYTF.

This clone was counted once. This sequence joins TRBV28 and TRBJ1-5, with D possibly TRBD1 on 6 matching bases. This CDR3 contains 15 residues. Trimming left V 6 bases short and J 6 bases short, with 18 bases between. From germline, CDR1 is MDHEN and CDR2 SYDVKM. CDR3 sequence: CASRNQGNGFQPQHF. As DNA, the CDR3 is TGTGCCAGCAGGAATCAGGGGAACGGATTTCAGCCCCAGCATTTT. Full variable domain (outside the CDR3, taken from reference TRBV28 and TRBJ1-5): DVKVTQSSRYLVKRTGEKVFLECVQDMDHENMFWYRQDPGLGLRLIYFSYDVKMKEKGDIPEGYSVSREKKERFSLILESASTNQTSMYLCASRNQGNGFQPQHFGDGTRLSIL.

V is TRBV28 and J is TRBJ1-1; D gene unclear. With 2 bases removed from V and 10 bases from J, the gap between germline ends came to 14 bases. CDR1 MDHEN and CDR2 SYDVKM come from the germline V gene. The CDR3 has 13 amino acids. CDR3 nucleotide sequence: TGTGCCAGCAGTTTAAAGATGGCAGCGGCAGCTTTCTTT. This sequence encodes CASSLKMAAAAFF.

The chain joins TRBV29-1 to TRBJ1-5; 10 bases map to TRBD1. This CDR3 is built from 14 residues. V was clipped by 4 bases and J by 7 bases; unmatched bases: 7. CDR1 SQVTM and CDR2 ANQGSEA come from the germline V gene. CDR3 nucleotides: TGCAGCGTTGGAGACAGGGGGCAGGGCCAGCCCCAGCATTTT. This gives the protein CSVGDRGQGQPQHF.

CDR3 residues: CASSPPGSTDPGTEAFF. The CDR3 DNA sequence: TGTGCCAGTAGTCCCCCGGGTTCGACAGACCCCGGCACTGAAGCTTTCTTT. The chain recombines TRBV19 with TRBJ1-1; a weak D match, TRBD1 (5 bases). Germline V lookup: CDR1 LNHDA, CDR2 SQIVND (reference sequence). Trimming left V 5 bases short and J 4 bases short, with 23 bases between. The CDR3 consists of 17 residues.

The J gene is TRBJ2-5, the V gene TRBV25-1; 9 bases are shared with TRBD1. The DNA end is more similar to TRBJ2-7, so the J call may be wrong. CDR3 size: 15 residues. Germline V gene data show CDR1 as MGHDK and CDR2 as SYGVNS. CDR3 sequence reads: CASSVGQGGSYEQYF. The CDR3 DNA is TGTGCCAGCAGTGTGGGACAGGGAGGATCCTACGAGCAGTACTTC.

The V call is TRBV19, the J call TRBJ1-2, with TRBD1 matching over 9 bases. The CDR3 runs to 14 residues. Germline loops: CDR1 LNHDA, CDR2 SQIVND (reference sequence). Losses at the gene ends were 8 bases for V and 1 base for J; bases not matched to a gene: 5. CDR3 in DNA: TGTGCCAGTCGAGGGACAGGGAATAACTATGGCTACACCTTC. Its protein is CASRGTGNNYGYTF.

The chain uses TRBV30 and TRBJ1-2; no firm D call. The germline V gene encodes CDR1 GTSNPN and CDR2 SVGIG (reference sequence). There are 13 residues in the CDR3. V lost 2 bases to trimming and J lost 8 bases, with 15 bases between them. The DNA for the CDR3 is TGTGCCTGGAGTCGTACGAGTGTTTACGGCTACACCTTC. It encodes CAWSRTSVYGYTF.

The chain joins TRBV10-3 to TRBJ2-5, with 8 bases matching TRBD1. The CDR3 has 18 residues. The germline V gene encodes CDR1 ENHRY and CDR2 SYGVKD. Germline trimming cut 0 bases from V and 3 bases from J; bases unmatched to any gene: 12. CDR3 amino acids: CAISESRSATGGEETQYF. The CDR3, as DNA: TGTGCCATCAGTGAGTCGAGGTCTGCCACAGGGGGTGAAGAGACCCAGTACTTC.

V and J are TRBV6-6 and TRBJ1-1; D is perhaps TRBD1 (5 bases). The germline V gene has CDR1 MNHNY and CDR2 SVGAGI (reference sequence). The V end lost 4 bases, the J end lost 1 base, and 16 bases lay between the germline ends. This CDR3 is 16 amino acids long. The CDR3 DNA is TGTGCCAGCAGTTCCACCGTCGGCACAGGGAACACTGAAGCTTTCTTT. It is translated as CASSSTVGTGNTEAFF.

The genes are TRBV4-1 and TRBJ1-1; D is possibly TRBD1 (5 bases). The germline gives CDR1 MGHRA, CDR2 YSYEKL. The CDR3 has 12 residues. Trimming left V 5 bases short and J 11 bases short, with 15 bases between. DNA of the CDR3: TGCGCCAGCAGCGATGGCGTGGGGGGGGCTTTCTTT. Amino acid sequence: CASSDGVGGAFF.

In nucleotides, the CDR3 is TGTGCCTGGAGTAGAGGAGCTGGGGCCAACGTCCTGACTTTC. Its protein is CAWSRGAGANVLTF. The chain combines TRBV30 with TRBJ2-6; D call uncertain. Germline assignment: CDR1 GTSNPN and CDR2 SVGIG (reference sequence). V lost 2 bases and J lost 2, with 7 bases in between. The CDR3 runs to 14 residues.

This chain joins TRBV6-5 and TRBJ2-1; 7 bases line up with TRBD1. With 9 bases clipped from V and 1 base from J, the junction kept 9 bases outside the gene matches. The CDR3 length is 15 residues. Per the germline V gene, CDR1 is MNHEY and CDR2 is SVGAGI. The CDR3 DNA is TGTGCCAGTAACTCACAGGGGAGATCCTACAATGAGCAGTTCTTC. It translates to CASNSQGRSYNEQFF.

The chain has TRBV7-2 and TRBJ1-5; TRBD1 agrees at 7 bases. After removal of 2 bases from V and 7 bases from J, the junction contained 8 bases not matched to a gene. CDR3 length: 15 residues. Germline values: CDR1 SGHTA, CDR2 FQGNSA. CDR3 residues: CASSLSTGVAQPQHF. CDR3 DNA sequence: TGTGCCAGCAGCTTAAGCACAGGGGTGGCGCAGCCCCAGCATTTT.

Concerning this clone itself: The sample carries other DNA sequences with the same CDR3. This sequence joins TRBV28 and TRBJ1-5; no reliable D call. The CDR3 is 14 residues long. Trimming removed 3 bases from V and 0 bases from J, with 6 bases in between. Germline V lookup: CDR1 MDHEN, CDR2 SYDVKM. CDR3 amino acids: CASSLGGSNQPQHF. In DNA form, the CDR3 reads TGTGCCAGCAGTTTGGGAGGTAGCAATCAGCCCCAGCATTTT.

The chain recombines TRBV6-5 with TRBJ1-1; D remains unclear. The germline V gene encodes CDR1 MNHEY and CDR2 SVGAGI. The V end was cut by 2 bases, the J end by 3 bases, with 7 bases between. The CDR3 consists of 13 residues. CDR3 sequence reads: CASSYDTYTEAFF. The DNA for the CDR3 is TGTGCCAGCAGTTACGACACCTACACTGAAGCTTTCTTT.

The chain recombines TRBV14 with TRBJ2-7, with a weak D call TRBD1 (6 bases). Trimming took 5 bases from V and 1 from J, leaving 12 bases between them. The CDR3 has 14 residues. Germline lookup yields CDR1 SGHDN and CDR2 FVKESK. In DNA, the CDR3 is TGTGCCAGCAGCAACCTGGGGGCTTCCTACGAGCAGTACTTC. Its protein is CASSNLGASYEQYF.

This chain uses TRBV15 with TRBJ2-7; D might be TRBD1 (6 bases). This CDR3 is 16 amino acids long. The germline V gene encodes CDR1 LNHNV and CDR2 YYDKDF (reference sequence). V was shortened by 3 bases and J by 2 bases, with 17 bases between the two germline ends. The CDR3 is CATSSYRTENPYEQYF. CDR3 nucleotides: TGTGCCACCAGCAGTTATCGGACAGAAAACCCCTACGAGCAGTACTTC.

V is TRBV27 and J is TRBJ2-1, with TRBD1 identical over 9 bases. V trimming: 4 bases; J trimming: 2 bases; junction bases outside the gene matches: 15. Germline-derived CDR1 and CDR2 are MNHEY and SMNVEV (reference sequence). This CDR3 is 19 amino acids long. The chain's CDR3 is CASSSIIVPGQGPYNEQFF. CDR3 DNA sequence: TGTGCCAGCAGTTCCATCATAGTCCCGGGACAGGGACCCTACAATGAGCAGTTCTTC.

This chain connects TRBV4-1 to TRBJ2-1; 10 nucleotides align to TRBD1. CDR1 is MGHRA, CDR2 YSYEKL, per germline. The trim removed 3 bases at V and 5 bases at J, leaving 4 bases unmatched. The CDR3 covers 15 residues. The CDR3 nucleotides are TGCGCCAGCAGCCATAGACAGGGGGCTCACAATGAGCAGTTCTTC. Translated, it gives CASSHRQGAHNEQFF.

The gene calls are TRBV6-1 and TRBJ2-1; 10 nucleotides align to TRBD1. CDR3 size: 16 residues. Germline V gene sequence: CDR1 MNHNS, CDR2 SASEGT. Trimming removed 3 bases from V and 6 bases from J; junction bases left unmatched: 8. The CDR3, as DNA: TGTGCCAGCAGTGAGCCCGGATGGGACAGGGGCAATGAGCAGTTCTTC. It codes for CASSEPGWDRGNEQFF.

This chain joins TRBV2 and TRBJ1-5; 8 positions match TRBD1. Trimming took 5 bases from V and 5 from J; bases not matched to a gene: 8. CDR3 length: 15 amino acids. Germline CDR1 reads SNHLY; CDR2 reads FYNNEI. This CDR3 is CASSIVGQGYQPQHF. The CDR3 nucleotides are TGTGCCAGCAGTATTGTAGGACAGGGCTATCAGCCCCAGCATTTT.